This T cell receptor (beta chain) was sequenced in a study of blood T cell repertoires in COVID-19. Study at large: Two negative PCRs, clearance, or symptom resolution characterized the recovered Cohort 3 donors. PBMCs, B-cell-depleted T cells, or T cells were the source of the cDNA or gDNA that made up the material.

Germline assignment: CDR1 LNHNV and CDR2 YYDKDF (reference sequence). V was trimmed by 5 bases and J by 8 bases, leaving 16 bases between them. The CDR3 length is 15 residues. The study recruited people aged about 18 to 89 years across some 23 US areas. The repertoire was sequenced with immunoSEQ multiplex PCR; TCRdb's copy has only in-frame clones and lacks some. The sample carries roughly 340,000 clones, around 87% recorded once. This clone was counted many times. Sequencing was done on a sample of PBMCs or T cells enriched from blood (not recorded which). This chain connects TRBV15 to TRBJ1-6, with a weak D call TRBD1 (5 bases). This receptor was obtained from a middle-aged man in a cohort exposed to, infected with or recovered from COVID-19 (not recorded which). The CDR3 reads CATSPQPLGDSPLHF. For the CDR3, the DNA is TGTGCCACCAGCCCTCAACCGCTAGGGGATTCACCCCTCCACTTT.